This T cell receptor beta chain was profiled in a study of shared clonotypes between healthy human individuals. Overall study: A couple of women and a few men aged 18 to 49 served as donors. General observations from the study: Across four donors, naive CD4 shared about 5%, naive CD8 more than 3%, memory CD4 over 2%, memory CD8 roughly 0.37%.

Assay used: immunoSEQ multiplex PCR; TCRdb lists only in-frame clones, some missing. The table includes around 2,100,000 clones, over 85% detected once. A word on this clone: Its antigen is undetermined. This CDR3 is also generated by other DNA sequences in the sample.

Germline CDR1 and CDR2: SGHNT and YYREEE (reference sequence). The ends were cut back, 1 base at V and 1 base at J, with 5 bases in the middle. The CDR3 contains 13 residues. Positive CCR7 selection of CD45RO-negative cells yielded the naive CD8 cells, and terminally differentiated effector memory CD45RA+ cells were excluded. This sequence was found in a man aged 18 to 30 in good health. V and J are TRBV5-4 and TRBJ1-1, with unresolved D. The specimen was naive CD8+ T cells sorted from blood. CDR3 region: CASSLTPNTEAFF. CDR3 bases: TGTGCCAGCAGCTTGACACCGAACACTGAAGCTTTCTTT.